Detailed here is one TCR beta chain. Its antigen remains unknown. This record belongs to a study of T cells in localized non-small cell lung cancer. General study results and limits: Adjacent uninvolved lung had the highest clonality, suggesting focused antigen responses. Heterogeneity cannot be ruled out, as sequencing used one tumor region only. Adjacent lung had a median about 60 of the 100 largest tumor clones.

Profiling relied on immunoSEQ multiplex PCR, and the TCRdb table lists in-frame clones only, not all of them. The sample consists of approximately 47,000 clones, about 88% of them appearing once. Germline V gene data show CDR1 as MDHEN and CDR2 as SYDVKM. J was trimmed by 7 bases and V by 2 bases; bases with no gene match: 2. There are 13 residues in the CDR3. The sample was PBMCs, taken before any cancer treatment. This TCR was sampled from a man between 35 and 75 years old with stage II lung adenocarcinoma. The chain couples TRBV28 to TRBJ1-2, with 9 positions matching TRBD1. As DNA, the CDR3 is TGTGCCAGCAGTTTAATGGACAGGGGTGGCTACACCTTC. This sequence encodes CASSLMDRGGYTF.